Described below is a single T cell receptor beta chain sequence and its context. Its antigen is unidentified. The source of the sample is a study of T cell responses to AZD1222 COVID-19 vaccine. Libraries were prepared by immunoSEQ multiplex PCR; TCRdb keeps only in-frame clonotypes and omits some of them. Counted here are fewer than 85,000 clones, 92% occurring once; the ten biggest clones make up approximately 6.5%. V lost 6 bases, J lost 0 bases, and 19 bases lay in between. The CDR3 is 16 amino acids. Germline CDR1 reads SQVTM; CDR2 reads ANQGSEA. Study-wide results and limits: Across the whole spike, CD4 TCRs peaked at regions 160-218 and 743-854. Seropositive status at baseline applied to only six AZD1222 recipients. Sampling captured repertoires only after the peak T cell response. The donors showed a predominance of white British ancestry and of females, with possible underestimation of clonal diversity.

This TCR was recovered from an adult in good health. Sequenced here: peripheral blood, sampled on day 0 of MenACWY control vaccination. The chain recombines TRBV29-1 with TRBJ2-3; D is perhaps TRBD2 (5 bases). CDR3: CSVVFGADMSTDTQYF. CDR3 DNA sequence: TGCAGCGTCGTTTTCGGAGCGGATATGAGCACAGATACGCAGTATTTT.